This TCR beta chain derives from a study of CD8 T cells in ankylosing spondylitis. Study-level findings and limits: Researchers reportedly found disease-linked clones significantly enriched in matched ankylosing spondylitis synovial fluid.

Library preparation for TCR beta used quantitative 5'-RACE with molecular barcodes. Via MiXCR, TCRdb re-called the 5' RACE reads, giving one row per CDR3 protein. The sample contains about 130,000 distinct CDR3 sequences, about an eighth of which appear only once. Concerning this clonotype itself: Its matching antigen is unknown.

This CDR3 spans 15 amino acids. Sample: blood, either unsorted or a sorted T cell fraction (not recorded which). The genes are TRBV21-1 and TRBJ2-7; TRBD2 reflects the table's D call only, with no check against the DNA. TRBV21-1 is termed a pseudogene. The sequence came from a female donor with ankylosing spondylitis or in good health (not recorded which). The chain's CDR3 is CASSKGTSHSYEQYF. CDR3 nucleotide sequence: TGTGCCAGCAGCAAAGGGACTAGCCACAGTTACGAGCAGTACTTC.